Below are 6 T cell receptor beta chains sequenced from a single sample in a study of OX40 agonist ivuxolimab in advanced cancers. The table came from immunoSEQ multiplex PCR; TCRdb's copy has only in-frame clones and leaves some out. The sample contains some 43,000 clones, approximately 87% of which appear only once. The sequenced sample was CD4+ or CD8+ T cells sorted from blood, obtained in a trial of the OX40 agonist ivuxolimab. These receptors were taken from an adult with an advanced solid tumor such as melanoma, head and neck, liver or kidney cancer.

V gene TRBV6-1 combines with J gene TRBJ1-4; 8 nucleotides agree with TRBD1. The CDR3 is made up of 14 amino acids. The ends lost 3 bases at V and 8 bases at J; junction bases unmatched: 5. Germline V gene data show CDR1 as MNHNS and CDR2 as SASEGT. The CDR3 DNA reads as TGTGCCAGCAGTGAGCAGGGGGCGCGAGAAAAACTGTTTTTT. Protein product: CASSEQGAREKLFF.

In its sample, this clone was seen once. The rearrangement uses TRBV13 and TRBJ2-7, with D hard to call. Trimming took off 2 bases at V and 4 bases at J, with 6 bases between the two ends. CDR3 size: 12 residues. Germline lookup yields CDR1 PRHDT and CDR2 FYEKMQ (reference sequence). DNA for the CDR3: TGTGCCAGCAGCTTAACGGCTTACGAGCAGTACTTC. Translation gives CASSLTAYEQYF.

A remark on this clone: The junction shows a germline mismatch at one end, possibly a read error. This chain joins TRBV30 and TRBJ2-2, with D tentatively TRBD1 (6 bases). CDR1 GTSNPN and CDR2 SVGIG come from the germline V gene (reference sequence). The length of the CDR3 is 13 residues. The CDR3 region is CAWSVIQQGWLLF. CDR3 coding DNA: TGTGCCTGGAGTGTAATCCAACAGGGATGGCTGCTTTTT.

The chain couples TRBV6-1 to TRBJ1-3; D unresolved. The germline V gene has CDR1 MNHNS and CDR2 SASEGT. The CDR3 runs 14 residues. V lost 6 bases and J 0 bases, leaving 9 bases between the germline ends. The CDR3 region is CASRDLYSGNTIYF. The CDR3 nucleotides are TGTGCCAGCAGGGACCTTTACTCTGGAAACACCATATATTTT.

The rearrangement links TRBV11-2 to TRBJ2-5; a possible D gene is TRBD1 (6 bases). Germline CDR1 and CDR2: SGHAT and FQNNGV. Trimming took off 5 bases at V and 1 base at J, with 11 bases between the two ends. This CDR3 contains 14 residues. The CDR3 nucleotides read TGTGCCAGCAGCCCCCGGACAGTCCAAGAGACCCAGTACTTC. Translated, it gives CASSPRTVQETQYF.

CDR3 amino acids: CASSPGGVRNEQFF. DNA for the CDR3: TGTGCCAGCAGCCCGGGGGGGGTGCGGAATGAGCAGTTCTTC. V is TRBV5-4 and J is TRBJ2-1; 8 nucleotides line up with TRBD2. The CDR3 extends over 14 amino acids. Germline CDR1 is SGHNT and CDR2 is YYREEE (reference sequence). The ends lost 4 bases at V and 7 bases at J; junction bases unmatched: 7.